The 24 T cell receptor beta chains reported below all come from one sample, sequenced in a study of blood T cell repertoires in COVID-19. TCRdb keeps only in-frame clones here, not all; method: immunoSEQ multiplex PCR. The sample records roughly 500,000 clones, 88% being singletons. Sequenced input: PBMCs or T cells enriched from blood (not recorded which). The receptors here all came from a woman aged 35 to 49 who had recovered from COVID-19.

The chain joins TRBV11-3 to TRBJ2-1, with 8 nucleotides matching TRBD2. J lost 4 bases, V lost 5 bases, and 7 bases had no gene match. This CDR3 is 15 amino acids long. CDR1 is SGHNT and CDR2 is YENEEA in the germline V gene. The CDR3 coding sequence is TGTGCCAGCAGCCCCGGGAGCGGGAGATACAATGAGCAGTTCTTC. Its protein product is CASSPGSGRYNEQFF.

This clone has only a few counts. The chain joins TRBV2 to TRBJ2-2; D may be TRBD2 (6 bases). Germline CDR1 SNHLY, CDR2 FYNNEI. The CDR3 covers 14 residues. The V end lost 4 bases, the J end lost 5 bases, and 11 bases lay between the germline ends. The CDR3: CASSVGRGTGELFF. The CDR3 region has the DNA TGTGCCAGCAGTGTCGGGAGAGGTACCGGGGAGCTGTTTTTT.

The J gene is TRBJ1-2, the V gene TRBV10-3; TRBD1 aligns across 10 bases. V trimming: 3 bases; J trimming: 1 base; junction bases outside the gene matches: 11. Per the germline V gene, CDR1 is ENHRY and CDR2 is SYGVKD. The CDR3 has 18 amino acids. CDR3 in DNA: TGTGCCATCAGTGATTCGGTATGGGGACAGGGGATTAACTATGGCTACACCTTC. Its translation: CAISDSVWGQGINYGYTF.

V is TRBV2 and J is TRBJ1-6, with TRBD1 identical over 7 bases. J was trimmed by 7 bases and V by 4 bases; bases with no gene match: 1. Germline values: CDR1 SNHLY, CDR2 FYNNEI. The CDR3 runs to 13 residues. The CDR3 loop is CASSGDSNSPLHF. The CDR3 DNA is TGTGCCAGCAGTGGGGACAGCAATTCACCCCTCCACTTT.

The chain carries TRBV3-1 (or the pseudogene TRBV3-2) and TRBJ2-1, with D unresolved. From germline, CDR1 is LGHDT and CDR2 YNNKEL (reference sequence). The CDR3 totals 14 residues. Deletions cut 3 bases from V and 5 bases from J, with 11 bases between. The CDR3 region has the DNA TGTGCCAGCAGCCACCAACATCAAAACAATGAGCAGTTCTTC. It is translated as CASSHQHQNNEQFF.

Note on this clone: In the same sample, other DNA sequences code for this CDR3. This chain uses TRBV30 with TRBJ1-1; D might be TRBD1 (5 bases). The CDR3 runs 14 residues. V shed 0 bases and J shed 1 base, with 9 bases lying between them. Germline V gene sequence: CDR1 GTSNPN, CDR2 SVGIG (reference sequence). CDR3 sequence: CAWSVGGTNTEAFF. CDR3 sequence (DNA): TGTGCCTGGAGTGTCGGGGGGACGAACACTGAAGCTTTCTTT.

The rearrangement uses TRBV10-3 and TRBJ2-3, with TRBD2 as a possible D gene (6 bases). Trimming pared 3 bases from V and 1 base from J, leaving 11 bases between. The CDR3 totals 15 residues. Germline V gene sequence: CDR1 ENHRY, CDR2 SYGVKD. The CDR3 DNA reads TGTGCCATCAGTGACCCGTCTAGCGGCACAGATACGCAGTATTTT. Translated, it gives CAISDPSSGTDTQYF.

The chain recombines TRBV7-2 with TRBJ2-5; D ambiguous. V was clipped by 2 bases and J by 7 bases, with 8 bases between them. CDR3 length: 12 amino acids. From germline, CDR1 is SGHTA and CDR2 FQGNSA. The CDR3 protein is CASSLNSGTQYF. The CDR3 region has the DNA TGTGCCAGCAGCTTAAATTCCGGGACCCAGTACTTC.

This chain uses TRBV5-1 with TRBJ1-6; D is unclear. CDR1 and CDR2 from the germline V gene are SGHRS and YFSETQ. This CDR3 contains 13 residues. V was shortened by 5 bases and J by 7 bases, with 10 bases between the two germline ends. CDR3 in amino acids: CASRPDLNSPLHF. In nucleotides, the CDR3 is TGCGCCAGCAGGCCTGACTTGAATTCACCCCTCCACTTT.

This sequence joins TRBV6-4 and TRBJ2-2; D gene uncertain. From germline, CDR1 is MRHNA and CDR2 SNTAGT. CDR3 length: 13 residues. With 5 bases removed from V and 2 bases from J, the gap between germline ends came to 6 bases. CDR3 sequence: CASSSLNTGELFF. The DNA for the CDR3 is TGTGCCAGCAGTTCCCTCAACACCGGGGAGCTGTTTTTT.

V usage is TRBV15 and J usage is TRBJ1-1, with a weak D call TRBD1 (5 bases). The CDR3 length is 15 residues. Trimming took 0 bases from V and 2 from J, leaving 10 bases between them. The V gene's germline CDR1 is LNHNV and CDR2 YYDKDF (reference sequence). CDR3 sequence (DNA): TGTGCCACCAGCAGAGATAGGGGCGGTAACACTGAAGCTTTCTTT. This encodes CATSRDRGGNTEAFF.

The chain carries TRBV27 and TRBJ1-2, with 7 bases fitting TRBD1. The CDR3 consists of 13 residues. The germline V gene has CDR1 MNHEY and CDR2 SMNVEV (reference sequence). V dropped 5 bases and J dropped 5; count of bases not matched to a gene: 5. The CDR3, as DNA: TGTGCCAGCAGTCGATTACAGGGGTATGGCTACACCTTC. This gives the protein CASSRLQGYGYTF.

The chain has TRBV19 and TRBJ2-7, with 11 positions matching TRBD2. Unmatched junction bases numbered 9, after V lost 3 bases and J lost 2 bases. This CDR3 comprises 17 residues. Germline V gene sequence: CDR1 LNHDA, CDR2 SQIVND (reference sequence). The CDR3, as DNA: TGTGCCAGTAGTATTACACCGACTAGCGGGATTGCCTACGAGCAGTACTTC. Its protein product is CASSITPTSGIAYEQYF.

The CDR3 here is CAWEPGQGFQPQHF. Written as DNA, the CDR3 is TGTGCCTGGGAACCGGGACAGGGTTTTCAGCCCCAGCATTTT. The genes are TRBV30 and TRBJ1-5, with 9 bases lining up with TRBD1. Per the germline V gene, CDR1 is GTSNPN and CDR2 is SVGIG (reference sequence). The CDR3 is 14 residues long. V was pared by 5 bases and J by 6 bases, with 8 bases of the junction left unmatched.

J is TRBJ2-1 and V is TRBV2; maybe TRBD2 (6 bases). The CDR3 runs 12 residues. V was clipped by 7 bases and J by 6 bases, with 10 bases between them. The V gene's germline CDR1 is SNHLY and CDR2 FYNNEI. The CDR3 protein is CASTGTVNEQFF. As DNA, the CDR3 is TGTGCCAGCACTGGGACTGTCAATGAGCAGTTCTTC.

The rearrangement uses TRBV30 and TRBJ1-2; no clear D gene. The CDR3 spans 15 residues. Germline V gene lookup returns CDR1 GTSNPN and CDR2 SVGIG (reference sequence). The ends were cut back, 3 bases at V and 7 bases at J, with 21 bases in the middle. CDR3 protein: CAWSQRRILDGGYTF. CDR3 sequence (DNA): TGTGCCTGGAGCCAGCGACGGATTCTTGATGGTGGCTACACCTTC.

The V call is TRBV2, the J call TRBJ1-1; D might be TRBD1 (5 bases). The CDR3 has 12 residues. V lost 6 bases, J lost 2 bases, and 7 bases lay in between. Germline assignment: CDR1 SNHLY and CDR2 FYNNEI. CDR3 nucleotides: TGTGCCAGCAGCAGGGAAAACACTGAAGCTTTCTTT. Translation: CASSRENTEAFF.

The chain combines TRBV19 with TRBJ1-2; the D gene is possibly TRBD1 (5 bases). Germline values: CDR1 LNHDA, CDR2 SQIVND (reference sequence). The CDR3 loop spans 15 amino acids. V dropped 3 bases and J dropped 4 bases, with 15 bases sitting between them. The CDR3: CASSMGGRAGYGYTF. The DNA for the CDR3 is TGTGCCAGTAGTATGGGAGGCAGGGCCGGCTATGGCTACACCTTC. The full variable domain, rest sourced from reference TRBV19 and TRBJ1-2, is DGGITQSPKYLFRKEGQNVTLSCEQNLNHDAMYWYRQDPGQGLRLIYYSQIVNDFQKGDIAEGYSVSREKKESFPLTVTSAQKNPTAFYLCASSMGGRAGYGYTFGSGTRLTVV.

The chain joins TRBV7-9 to TRBJ1-2, with D unresolved. The CDR3 has 14 amino acids. Trimming stripped 3 bases from V and 8 bases from J, with 16 bases between. The germline gives CDR1 SEHNR, CDR2 FQNEAQ (reference sequence). The CDR3 reads CASSFLPDAGGYTF. CDR3 bases: TGTGCCAGCAGCTTTCTTCCTGACGCCGGGGGCTACACCTTC.

This clone appeared once. The chain has TRBV4-1 and TRBJ2-7, with 8 bases lining up with TRBD2. Unmatched junction bases numbered 11, after V lost 1 base and J lost 3 bases. From germline, CDR1 is MGHRA and CDR2 YSYEKL. The CDR3 loop spans 17 amino acids. CDR3 sequence: CASSQVPRDGRGYEQYF. CDR3 coding DNA: TGCGCCAGCAGCCAAGTCCCTCGGGACGGGAGGGGCTACGAGCAGTACTTC.

In DNA form, the CDR3 reads TGTGCCAGCAGCCAAGTTGCGGGGGCGAACACTGAAGCTTTCTTT. This gives the protein CASSQVAGANTEAFF. The rearrangement uses TRBV3-1 (or the pseudogene TRBV3-2) and TRBJ1-1, with D possibly being TRBD1 (6 bases). The germline V gene encodes CDR1 LGHDT and CDR2 YNNKEL (reference sequence). With 1 base removed from V and 1 base from J, the gap between germline ends came to 10 bases. The CDR3 has 15 residues.

The chain has TRBV29-1 and TRBJ2-3; a possible D gene is TRBD2 (5 bases). Germline assignment: CDR1 SQVTM and CDR2 ANQGSEA. V was clipped by 4 bases and J by 2 bases, with 10 bases between them. CDR3 length: 13 residues. The chain's CDR3 is CSVGRLATDTQYF. The CDR3, as DNA: TGCAGCGTTGGAAGGCTAGCCACAGATACGCAGTATTTT.

This clone was observed once. The chain recombines TRBV12-5 with TRBJ1-5, with TRBD1 as a possible D gene (6 bases). CDR3 size: 16 residues. Trimming cost V 1 base and J 1 base, with 11 bases left between them. Germline V gene lookup returns CDR1 LGHNT and CDR2 FRNRAP. CDR3 amino acids: CASGLGGGVSNQPQHF. In DNA, the CDR3 is TGTGCTAGTGGTTTGGGAGGGGGAGTCAGCAATCAGCCCCAGCATTTT.

The chain joins TRBV5-5 to TRBJ1-5; 7 nucleotides agree with TRBD1. Per germline, CDR1 SGHKS and CDR2 YYEKEE (reference sequence). V lost 6 bases, J lost 0 bases, and 3 bases stayed unmatched. The CDR3 length is 14 residues. This CDR3 is CASMEGASNQPQHF. CDR3 coding DNA: TGTGCCAGCATGGAGGGGGCTAGCAATCAGCCCCAGCATTTT.